This T cell receptor (beta chain) was identified during a study of OX40 agonist ivuxolimab in advanced cancers. Study observations and caveats: Clonal expansion by week 6 occurred in CD4+ and CD8+ blood T cells (at 0.1 to 3.0 mg/kg).

Note on this clone: The antigen is unknown.

Trimming took 2 bases from V and 1 from J, leaving 13 bases between them. Germline CDR1 is SGHTS and CDR2 is YDEGEE. The length of the CDR3 is 16 residues. Method: immunoSEQ multiplex PCR; TCRdb's copy keeps in-frame clones and lacks some. The sample consists of around 46,000 clones, over 75% of them appearing once. The receptor's source is an adult with an advanced solid tumor such as melanoma, head and neck, liver or kidney cancer. The chain carries TRBV5-8 and TRBJ1-5; D might be TRBD1 (5 bases). The starting material was CD4+ or CD8+ T cells sorted from blood, obtained in a trial of the OX40 agonist ivuxolimab. This chain's CDR3 is CASSFGWGGSNQPQHF. The CDR3 DNA sequence: TGTGCCAGCAGCTTTGGTTGGGGGGGGAGCAATCAGCCCCAGCATTTT.